The source of this T cell receptor (beta chain) is a study of beta chain features in type 1 diabetes. The wider study: Across every sample, roughly 100 million sorted cells were examined in total. Study-wide points: Within the patient group, naive, central memory and Treg TCRB repertoires appeared more similar to each other than within healthy donors. Within each of all four CD4+ subsets, Type 1 diabetes patients had TCRB CDR3s that were moderately but significantly shorter.

Staining for CD45RO/CCR7/CD25/CD127/CD95/CD27 allowed sorting of CD4+ naive, central memory, regulatory and stem cell-like memory cells. Sequencing targeted expressed TCRB transcripts, as all isolated RNA had been reverse transcribed. TCRdb's copy holds only in-frame clones and misses some; the assay was immunoSEQ multiplex PCR. The repertoire holds about 230,000 clones, with 16% as singletons. This clone was counted only a few times. The antigen is not known. Germline V gives CDR1 SQVTM, CDR2 ANQGSEA. The CDR3 consists of 13 residues. Trimming pared 5 bases from V and 5 bases from J, leaving 15 bases between.

Input material: naive CD4+ T cells from blood. The chain has TRBV29-1 and TRBJ2-5; the D is unclear. This TCR derives from a man aged 25-40 years with type 1 diabetes. In DNA form, the CDR3 reads TGCAGCGTTTTTACCTCTCCTGGGGAGACCCAGTACTTC. Translating it yields CSVFTSPGETQYF.